This TCR beta chain was sequenced for a study of metastatic and nonmetastatic thyroid tumors. Study-level points and caveats: Relative to benign nodules, malignant thyroid tumors were reportedly characterized by significantly elevated TCR beta diversity in blood and tumor.

Methods used by the authors: The study's classifier, a distant-metastasis tool for papillary thyroid cancer, was built using CDR3 differences across clinicopathological groups. Using MiXCR, TCRdb re-called clones from the PCR reads. In this record, the V and J calls reflect TCRdb's handling and not the investigators' own analysis. Of 45,000 or so clones in the sample, approximately 4.1% were seen once. Ahead of thyroid surgery, no patient had received treatment of any kind. The germline CDR1 and CDR2 sequences are DFQATT and SNEGSKA (reference sequence). The CDR3 totals 14 residues. Trimming at V came to 6 bases and at J to 0 bases, leaving 6 bases not matched to a gene. This clone was seen many times. Antigen: not known.

The TCR sequence derives from a female donor with papillary thyroid cancer or a benign thyroid nodule (not recorded which). Some clones in this sample may be carry-over from other donors' samples. Material for sequencing was blood. The rearrangement links TRBV20-1 to TRBJ2-3; 7 bases agree with TRBD2. The CDR3 nucleotides read TGCAGTGCGCCCCCTAGCGGTAGCACAGATACGCAGTATTTT. It encodes CSAPPSGSTDTQYF.